This TCR beta chain is from a study of beta chain features in type 1 diabetes. Study-wide results and limits: People with Type 1 diabetes carried modestly yet significantly shorter TCRB CDR3s in all four CD4+ subsets. Amplification by PCR could prefer shorter templates, with the same effect in patients and controls.

Via the markers CD45RO/CCR7/CD25/CD127/CD95/CD27, stem cell-like memory, regulatory, central memory and naive CD4+ cells were sorted. Trimming left V 0 bases short and J 5 bases short, with 8 bases between. CDR3 size: 13 residues. Germline V gene lookup returns CDR1 SGDLS and CDR2 YYNGEE. Expressed TCRB transcripts were sequenced, since all the RNA that had been isolated was reverse transcribed. Profiled with immunoSEQ multiplex PCR; TCRdb holds only in-frame clones, not every one. Of around 200,000 clones detected, less than 15% appear once; the ten largest clones hold roughly 0.6%. This clone was observed a few times. Its antigen is not known.

The TCR originated in a woman under 30 in good health. This chain joins TRBV9 and TRBJ2-5, with a weak D call TRBD2 (5 bases). Sequenced material: central memory CD4+ T cells from blood. The DNA of the CDR3 is TGTGCCAGCAGCGTAGCGGGGTACGAGACCCAGTACTTC. Amino acid sequence: CASSVAGYETQYF.